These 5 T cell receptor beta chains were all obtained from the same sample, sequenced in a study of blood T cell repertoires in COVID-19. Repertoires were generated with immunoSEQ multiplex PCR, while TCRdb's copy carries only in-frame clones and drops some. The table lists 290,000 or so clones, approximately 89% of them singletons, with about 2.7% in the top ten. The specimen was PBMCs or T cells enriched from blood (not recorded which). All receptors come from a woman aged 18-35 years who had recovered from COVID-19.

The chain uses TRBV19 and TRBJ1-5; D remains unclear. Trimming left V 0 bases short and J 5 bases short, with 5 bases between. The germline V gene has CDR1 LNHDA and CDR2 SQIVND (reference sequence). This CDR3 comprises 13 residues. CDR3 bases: TGTGCCAGTAGTATAGATTCGGATCAGCCCCAGCATTTT. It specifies CASSIDSDQPQHF. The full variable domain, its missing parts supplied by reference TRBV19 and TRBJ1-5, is DGGITQSPKYLFRKEGQNVTLSCEQNLNHDAMYWYRQDPGQGLRLIYYSQIVNDFQKGDIAEGYSVSREKKESFPLTVTSAQKNPTAFYLCASSIDSDQPQHFGDGTRLSIL.

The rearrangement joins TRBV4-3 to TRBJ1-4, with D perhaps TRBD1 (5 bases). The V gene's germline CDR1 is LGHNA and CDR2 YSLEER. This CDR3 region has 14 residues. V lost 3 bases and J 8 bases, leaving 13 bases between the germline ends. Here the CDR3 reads CASSHVGQGEKLFF. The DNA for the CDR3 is TGCGCCAGCAGCCACGTAGGACAAGGGGAAAAACTGTTTTTT.

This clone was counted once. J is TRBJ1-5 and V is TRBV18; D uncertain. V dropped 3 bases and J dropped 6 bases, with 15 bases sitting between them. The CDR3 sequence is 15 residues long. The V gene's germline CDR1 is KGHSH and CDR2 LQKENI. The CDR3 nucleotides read TGTGCCAGCTCACCGGAGGCGGACTCAAGTCAGCCCCAGCATTTT. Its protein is CASSPEADSSQPQHF.

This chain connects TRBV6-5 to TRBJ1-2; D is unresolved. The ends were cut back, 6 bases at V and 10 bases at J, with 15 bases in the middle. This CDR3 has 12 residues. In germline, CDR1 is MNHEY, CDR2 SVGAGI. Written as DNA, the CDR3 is TGTGCCAGCAGCCTCGCTGGGGAGTTCTACACCTTC. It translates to CASSLAGEFYTF.

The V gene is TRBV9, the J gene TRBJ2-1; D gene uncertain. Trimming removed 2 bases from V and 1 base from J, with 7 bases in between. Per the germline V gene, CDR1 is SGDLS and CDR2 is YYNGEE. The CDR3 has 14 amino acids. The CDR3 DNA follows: TGTGCCAGCAGCGTGGAGCTATCCTACAATGAGCAGTTCTTC. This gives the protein CASSVELSYNEQFF.